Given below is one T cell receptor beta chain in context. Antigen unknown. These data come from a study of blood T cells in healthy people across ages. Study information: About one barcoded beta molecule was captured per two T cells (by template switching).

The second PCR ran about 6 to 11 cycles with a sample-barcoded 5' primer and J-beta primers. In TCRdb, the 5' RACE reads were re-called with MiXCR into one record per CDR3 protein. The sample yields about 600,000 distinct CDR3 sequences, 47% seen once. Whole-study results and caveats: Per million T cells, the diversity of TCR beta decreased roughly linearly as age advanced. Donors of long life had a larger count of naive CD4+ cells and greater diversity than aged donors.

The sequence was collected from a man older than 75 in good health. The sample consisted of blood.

The CDR3 spells CASSQNTDYEQYF. The CDR3 nucleotides are TGTGCCAGCAGCCAAAATACGGACTACGAGCAGTACTTC. The J gene is TRBJ2-5, the V gene TRBV4-2; D remains ambiguous. The J call could be wrong; TRBJ2-7 is a better fit for the DNA end. This CDR3 is built from 13 residues. CDR1 LGHNA and CDR2 YNFKEQ come from the germline V gene.